This is a list of T cell receptor beta chains from one sample in a study of blood T cell repertoires in COVID-19. This table comes from immunoSEQ multiplex PCR, and its TCRdb copy is limited to in-frame clones, with some not included. The repertoire holds over 200,000 clones, with about 86% as singletons. Sequencing was carried out using PBMCs or T cells enriched from blood (not recorded which). These receptors were obtained from a woman aged 50 to 60 in a cohort exposed to, infected with or recovered from COVID-19 (not recorded which). Both conserved end residues are part of each CDR3. D genes are given only for firm matches. Clone size is not always given. Where it is, it says once, few, many or a class for expanded clones.

j_call | d_call | v_call | clone_size | cdr3_nt | cdr3_aa
TRBJ1-2 | . | TRBV29-1 | . | TGCAGCGTCGCAATGAAGGGAGGATATGGCTACACCTTC | CSVAMKGGYGYTF
TRBJ1-5 | TRBD1 | TRBV23-1 | . | TGCGCCAGCAGTCAAAATGGGGACAGGACCAATCAGCCCCAGCATTTT | CASSQNGDRTNQPQHF
TRBJ2-3 | . | TRBV14 | . | TGTGCCAGCAGCCGCAGACGTAGCGCCCATGTCACAGATACGCAGTATTTT | CASSRRRSAHVTDTQYF
TRBJ1-1 | . | TRBV29-1 | once | TGCAGCGTTGTCAGTTTTGCCGTCTTAAACACTGAAGCTTTCTTT | CSVVSFAVLNTEAFF
TRBJ1-2 | TRBD1 | TRBV4-3 | few | TGCGCCAGCAGCACCGGGACAGGGGCTGAGGGCTACACCTTC | CASSTGTGAEGYTF
TRBJ2-1 | TRBD2 | TRBV28 | . | TGTGCCAGCTTAGGGGCTAGCGGGGGCCCAGGCTACAATGAGCAGTTCTTC | CASLGASGGPGYNEQFF
TRBJ1-6 | . | TRBV14 | . | TGTGCCAGCAGCCAAGATCTTAGGTTTAGAGGGTATGCTTCACCCCTCCACTTT | CASSQDLRFRGYASPLHF
TRBJ1-6 | . | TRBV4-3 | . | TGCGCCAGCAGCCAAGAGTGGGGCTTCCCGTCACCCCTCCACTTT | CASSQEWGFPSPLHF
TRBJ1-1 | TRBD1 | TRBV27 | few | TGTGCCAGCAGTTACAGGGGAGACACTGAAGCTTTCTTT | CASSYRGDTEAFF
TRBJ1-5 | . | TRBV6-5 | . | TGTGCCAGCAGGCGAACAGGGACCGCCAATCAGCCCCAGCATTTT | CASRRTGTANQPQHF
TRBJ2-1 | TRBD2 | TRBV9 | . | TGTGCCAGCAGCCCCACTAGCGGGGGGCGTAAAGAGCAGTTCTTC | CASSPTSGGRKEQFF
TRBJ1-1 | TRBD1 | TRBV9 | . | TGTGCCAGCAGCGGTACCGGGACAGTGAACACTGAAGCTTTCTTT | CASSGTGTVNTEAFF
TRBJ1-1 | . | TRBV9 | . | TGTGCCAGCAGCGTCTGGGCCATGAACACTGAAGCTTTCTTT | CASSVWAMNTEAFF
TRBJ1-5 | . | TRBV11-2 | . | TGTGCCAGCAGCTTAGACAGGGCAGGTCAGCCCCAGCATTTT | CASSLDRAGQPQHF
TRBJ2-2 | TRBD2 | TRBV4-2 | . | TGTGCCAGCAGCCAGGCGGGGGGCGGGGGCACCGGGGAGCTGTTTTTT | CASSQAGGGGTGELFF